Following are 14 T cell receptor beta chains from one sample sequenced in a study of shared clonotypes between healthy human individuals. Libraries were prepared by immunoSEQ multiplex PCR; TCRdb keeps only in-frame clonotypes and omits some of them. The table lists some 1.5 million clones, about 96% of them singletons. The sequencing sample was made of naive CD4+ T cells sorted from blood. The subset denotes: CD45RA+ positively selected. These receptors all stem from a man aged 25 to 40 in good health.

As regards this clone: This same CDR3 is encoded by further DNA sequences in the sample. This chain connects TRBV28 to TRBJ2-5, with 14 bases lining up with TRBD2. From germline, CDR1 is MDHEN and CDR2 SYDVKM. The CDR3 has 16 amino acids. Germline trimming cut 6 bases from V and 1 base from J; bases unmatched to any gene: 4. Here the CDR3 DNA reads TGTGCCAGCAGCCTCGGACTAGCGGGGGGCCAAGAGACCCAGTACTTC. Amino acids: CASSLGLAGGQETQYF.

This clone occurred once. The rearrangement uses TRBV6-1 and TRBJ2-7, with TRBD1 identical over 9 bases. Germline CDR1 reads MNHNS; CDR2 reads SASEGT. The CDR3 has 15 amino acids. J lost 2 bases, V lost 7 bases, and 9 bases had no gene match. CDR3 protein: CASIRSGTGTYEQYF. Written as DNA, the CDR3 is TGTGCCAGCATTCGTTCTGGGACAGGGACCTACGAGCAGTACTTC.

The CDR3 protein is CASSGGRGLDNEQFF. The CDR3 nucleotides are TGTGCCAGTAGTGGGGGCAGGGGGCTGGACAATGAGCAGTTCTTC. The chain employs TRBV19 and TRBJ2-1; 8 bases match TRBD1. Germline CDR1 is LNHDA and CDR2 is SQIVND (reference sequence). This CDR3 has 15 residues. V dropped 5 bases and J dropped 5; count of bases not matched to a gene: 8.

This clone has a single count. The genes are TRBV10-3 and TRBJ1-2; a possible D gene is TRBD1 (6 bases). The V end was cut by 6 bases, the J end by 0 bases, with 17 bases between. The germline V gene has CDR1 ENHRY and CDR2 SYGVKD. The CDR3 totals 16 residues. CDR3 coding DNA: TGTGCCATCAGCGCCGGGACAAACTTTCCTAACTATGGCTACACCTTC. It specifies CAISAGTNFPNYGYTF.

The rearrangement joins TRBV20-1 to TRBJ2-7; D is undetermined. V gave up 8 bases and J gave up 9 bases, with 17 bases separating them. Germline values: CDR1 DFQATT, CDR2 SNEGSKA (reference sequence). CDR3 length equals 11 residues. The CDR3 nucleotides are TGCAGTTACAGTAAGGTACGACTGCAGTACTTC. This gives the protein CSYSKVRLQYF.

This chain uses TRBV19 with TRBJ2-1, with D unclear. The V end lost 5 bases, the J end lost 5 bases, and 10 bases lay between the germline ends. The germline gives CDR1 LNHDA, CDR2 SQIVND (reference sequence). The CDR3 covers 13 residues. CDR3 bases: TGTGCCAGTAGTTTGTTCAGTGACAATGAGCAGTTCTTC. Translation gives CASSLFSDNEQFF.

This chain uses TRBV27 with TRBJ1-3; no definite D call. V was clipped by 8 bases and J by 3 bases, with 11 bases between them. There are 13 residues in the CDR3. Germline V CDR1 and CDR2: MNHEY, SMNVEV (reference sequence). CDR3 nucleotides: TGTGCCAGCTGCCGGGTTGGTGGAAACACCATATATTTT. This encodes CASCRVGGNTIYF.

The V gene is TRBV5-4, the J gene TRBJ2-7; TRBD2 aligns across 15 bases. V lost 5 bases and J lost 6; bases outside the gene matches: 21. This CDR3 has 20 amino acids. CDR1 and CDR2 (germline): SGHNT, YYREEE (reference sequence). The DNA for the CDR3 is TGTGCCAGCAGTTATCCCGGACTAGCGGGAGGGCCACTGGATTCTAGCGAGCAGTACTTC. Encoded protein: CASSYPGLAGGPLDSSEQYF.

This chain uses TRBV6-1 with TRBJ2-7; 7 nucleotides match TRBD2. The V gene's germline CDR1 is MNHNS and CDR2 SASEGT. Trimming took 0 bases from V and 3 from J; bases not matched to a gene: 8. The CDR3 consists of 16 residues. Written as DNA, the CDR3 is TGTGCCAGCAGTGAAGCGCGTTTACGGGGGGACTACGAGCAGTACTTC. This sequence encodes CASSEARLRGDYEQYF.

The V call is TRBV6-5, the J call TRBJ2-2; 7 positions agree with TRBD2. From germline, CDR1 is MNHEY and CDR2 SVGAGI. The CDR3 is 14 residues long. Trimming removed 6 bases from V and 2 bases from J; junction bases left unmatched: 3. The DNA for the CDR3 is TGTGCCAGCAGAACTAGCGACAACACCGGGGAGCTGTTTTTT. Translating it yields CASRTSDNTGELFF.

Regarding this clone: This sample also contains other DNA sequences that code for the same CDR3. J is TRBJ2-3 and V is TRBV7-9; no firm D call. Germline V gene sequence: CDR1 SEHNR, CDR2 FQNEAQ (reference sequence). The germline V and J ends were trimmed by 1 base and 5 bases, with 4 bases remaining between them. The length of the CDR3 is 12 residues. CDR3 in amino acids: CASSLDGDTQYF. The CDR3 nucleotides are TGTGCCAGCAGCTTAGACGGAGATACGCAGTATTTT.

Details on this clone: Different DNA sequences within this sample yield the same CDR3. V is TRBV5-1 and J is TRBJ1-4; TRBD1 is a possible D gene (6 bases). The CDR3 has 14 amino acids. V lost 3 bases to trimming and J lost 0 bases, with 6 bases between them. Germline V gives CDR1 SGHRS, CDR2 YFSETQ. DNA of the CDR3: TGCGCCAGCAGCTCAGGGGCAACTAATGAAAAACTGTTTTTT. This gives the protein CASSSGATNEKLFF.

The table lists this clone with a count of one. At the DNA level, this CDR3 is encoded by other sequences in the same sample as well. The V gene is TRBV9, the J gene TRBJ2-3; the D gene is possibly TRBD1 (6 bases). Looked up from germline, CDR1 is SGDLS and CDR2 is YYNGEE. This CDR3 has 16 residues. The V gene lost 2 bases and the J gene lost 1 base, with 14 bases spanning the gap. The chain's CDR3 is CASSVHLAGGTDTQYF. The CDR3 DNA reads TGTGCCAGCAGCGTCCACTTGGCAGGGGGCACAGATACGCAGTATTTT.

The gene calls are TRBV29-1 and TRBJ1-2; 9 nucleotides match TRBD1. CDR1 and CDR2 from the germline V gene are SQVTM and ANQGSEA. J gave up 1 base and V 6 bases, and 3 bases lay outside the gene matches. This CDR3 contains 13 residues. The CDR3 sequence is CSVGTGSNYGYTF. In nucleotides, the CDR3 is TGCAGCGTGGGGACAGGGAGTAACTATGGCTACACCTTC.